Below, 19 T cell receptor beta chains from the same sample are listed, as sequenced in a study of lymphopenia after photon versus proton radiotherapy (dated by TCRdb to about 2019). To prepare the library, the immunoSEQ multiplex PCR assay was applied. In its TCRdb copy, this immuneACCESS table keeps in-frame sequences only and misses some clones. Where compared with another copy, unresolved V genes explain less than half of these, and the others have no known cause. The table for this sample lists roughly 30,000 clones; roughly 89% of them were counted only once. The ten largest clonotypes hold approximately 50% of the sample. This sample comprised peripheral blood, obtained from a patient treated with proton-based radiotherapy. The receptors originated from a woman between 55 and 75 years old with cholangiocarcinoma. Some clones in this sample may be carry-over from other donors' samples.

V is TRBV19 and J is TRBJ2-7; 7 nucleotides align to TRBD2. V gave up 7 bases and J gave up 0 bases; unmatched junction bases: 27. Germline V lookup: CDR1 LNHDA, CDR2 SQIVND (reference sequence). The CDR3 has 21 amino acids. CDR3 DNA sequence: TGTGCCAGTACCCTCAGGTTCCTTGGCGGGGGAGGAGGATTGAACTCCTACGAGCAGTACTTC. It encodes CASTLRFLGGGGGLNSYEQYF.

The chain has TRBV6-5 and TRBJ1-2, with a possible D match to TRBD1 (5 bases). The V gene lost 5 bases and the J gene lost 8 bases, with 21 bases spanning the gap. The V gene's germline CDR1 is MNHEY and CDR2 SVGAGI. This CDR3 spans 15 amino acids. The CDR3 protein is CASSPGQTALYGYTF. CDR3 nucleotides: TGTGCCAGCAGTCCGGGGCAGACGGCATTATACGGCTACACCTTC.

This chain links TRBV5-4 with TRBJ1-4; 9 bases line up with TRBD1. CDR3 length: 15 amino acids. Germline V gene lookup returns CDR1 SGHNT and CDR2 YYREEE (reference sequence). The V segment lost 0 bases and the J segment 7 bases; nucleotides outside the gene matches: 4. The CDR3: CASSLEGQGREKLFF. DNA for the CDR3: TGTGCCAGCAGCTTGGAGGGACAGGGTCGTGAAAAACTGTTTTTT.

This chain links TRBV10-2 with TRBJ2-7; D is uncertain. Germline-derived CDR1 and CDR2 are WSHSY and SAAADI. The ends were cut back, 8 bases at V and 5 bases at J, with 16 bases in the middle. The CDR3 consists of 13 residues. The CDR3 loop reads CASSRPTVDEQYF. The DNA for the CDR3 is TGCGCCAGCTCCCGCCCAACGGTCGACGAGCAGTACTTC.

The chain uses TRBV28 and TRBJ1-2, with 8 bases lining up with TRBD1. This CDR3 is built from 13 residues. The J segment lost 8 bases and the V segment lost 7 bases, leaving 9 bases of the junction unmatched. The germline V gene has CDR1 MDHEN and CDR2 SYDVKM. The CDR3 sequence: CASNLQGAGGYTF. DNA for the CDR3: TGTGCCAGCAACCTTCAGGGGGCGGGGGGCTACACCTTC.

The chain carries TRBV6-6 and TRBJ2-1, with D possibly TRBD1 on 6 matching bases. Trimming took off 6 bases at V and 6 bases at J, with 18 bases between the two ends. CDR1 and CDR2 from the germline V gene are MNHNY and SVGAGI (reference sequence). This CDR3 is built from 15 residues. The CDR3 DNA sequence: TGTGCCAGCAGCCCCACAGGGTTAGTCGGCAATGAGCAGTTCTTC. This gives the protein CASSPTGLVGNEQFF.

The chain couples TRBV18 to TRBJ2-2; D is undetermined. Germline V gives CDR1 KGHSH, CDR2 LQKENI. V lost 0 bases and J lost 4, with 15 bases in between. The CDR3 has 17 residues. The CDR3 loop is CASSPPLMSPPTGELFF. For the CDR3, the DNA is TGTGCCAGCTCACCACCGCTGATGAGTCCTCCCACCGGGGAGCTGTTTTTT.

The V and J genes are TRBV7-2 and TRBJ1-5; D remains unclear. Germline loops: CDR1 SGHTA, CDR2 FQGNSA. The CDR3 consists of 13 residues. V gave up 5 bases and J gave up 3 bases, with 8 bases separating them. The CDR3 loop is CASSQIYNQPQHF. CDR3 in DNA: TGTGCCAGCAGCCAAATCTACAATCAGCCCCAGCATTTT.

The J gene is TRBJ2-7, the V gene TRBV29-1; 7 bases are shared with TRBD2. Germline CDR1 reads SQVTM; CDR2 reads ANQGSEA. V dropped 6 bases and J dropped 4; count of bases not matched to a gene: 15. This CDR3 has 15 amino acids. CDR3 DNA: TGCAGCGTCCGTTGGGACGGCGGGAGTTTTTACGAGCAGTACTTC. It yields the protein CSVRWDGGSFYEQYF.

The chain uses TRBV2 and TRBJ1-1; D may be TRBD1 (5 bases). CDR3 length equals 14 residues. V was cut by 6 bases and J by 1 base, with 12 bases left in between. Germline V gene data show CDR1 as SNHLY and CDR2 as FYNNEI. The CDR3 sequence is CASRYPGQNTEAFF. CDR3 DNA sequence: TGTGCCAGCAGGTACCCGGGGCAGAACACTGAAGCTTTCTTT.

V and J are TRBV9 and TRBJ2-3; tentative D call: TRBD2 (5 bases). V lost 0 bases and J 5 bases, leaving 13 bases between the germline ends. In germline, CDR1 is SGDLS, CDR2 YYNGEE. This CDR3 spans 15 amino acids. CDR3 in DNA: TGTGCCAGCAGCGTAGCTCCGGGGTTTCAAGATACGCAGTATTTT. It yields the protein CASSVAPGFQDTQYF.

This clone turned up a few times. The CDR3 reads CASSHGTTRGNQPQHF. The CDR3 DNA reads as TGTGCCAGCAGCCACGGGACAACGAGGGGCAATCAGCCCCAGCATTTT. The V and J genes are TRBV5-5 and TRBJ1-5; tentatively, D is TRBD1 (6 bases). The germline V gene encodes CDR1 SGHKS and CDR2 YYEKEE (reference sequence). The CDR3 sequence is 16 residues long. Trimming took off 4 bases at V and 2 bases at J, with 16 bases between the two ends.

The chain joins TRBV5-1 to TRBJ2-6; D may be TRBD1 (6 bases). V shed 6 bases and J shed 0 bases, with 10 bases lying between them. This CDR3 has 15 residues. Germline V lookup: CDR1 SGHRS, CDR2 YFSETQ. The CDR3 sequence: CASTSGASGANVLTF. The DNA for the CDR3 is TGCGCCAGCACCTCAGGGGCCTCTGGGGCCAACGTCCTGACTTTC.

The CDR3 DNA reads as TGTGCCAGCAGCCAGACAGGGGGCCCCAGCAGGCCCCAGCATTTT. The encoded protein is CASSQTGGPSRPQHF. V usage is TRBV7-2 and J usage is TRBJ1-5; 10 bases fit TRBD1. J gave up 9 bases and V 5 bases, and 10 bases lay outside the gene matches. Germline values: CDR1 SGHTA, CDR2 FQGNSA. This CDR3 contains 15 residues. The whole variable domain, remainder taken from reference TRBV7-2 and TRBJ1-5, is GAGVSQSPSNKVTEKGKDVELRCDPISGHTALYWYRQSLGQGLEFLIYFQGNSAPDKSGLPSDRFSAERTGGSVSTLTIQRTQQEDSAVYLCASSQTGGPSRPQHFGDGTRLSIL.

The chain joins TRBV27 to TRBJ1-5; 8 nucleotides align to TRBD1. Germline V gene data show CDR1 as MNHEY and CDR2 as SMNVEV (reference sequence). After removal of 6 bases from V and 2 bases from J, the junction contained 3 bases not matched to a gene. The CDR3 covers 14 residues. The CDR3 DNA is TGTGCCAGCAGCCCGACAGGGGGCAATCAGCCCCAGCATTTT. Amino acid sequence: CASSPTGGNQPQHF.

The CDR3 protein is CASSMRGNYGYTF. DNA of the CDR3: TGTGCCAGTAGTATGCGCGGAAACTATGGCTACACCTTC. The V and J genes are TRBV19 and TRBJ1-2; the D is unclear. The CDR3 sequence is 13 residues long. Germline V gives CDR1 LNHDA, CDR2 SQIVND (reference sequence). The V end lost 3 bases, the J end lost 2 bases, and 7 bases lay between the germline ends. Full variable domain (missing parts from reference TRBV19 and TRBJ1-2): DGGITQSPKYLFRKEGQNVTLSCEQNLNHDAMYWYRQDPGQGLRLIYYSQIVNDFQKGDIAEGYSVSREKKESFPLTVTSAQKNPTAFYLCASSMRGNYGYTFGSGTRLTVV.

V usage is TRBV7-2 and J usage is TRBJ1-5; 7 bases map to TRBD1. CDR1 SGHTA and CDR2 FQGNSA come from the germline V gene. This CDR3 comprises 15 residues. Trimming cost V 2 bases and J 1 base; bases outside gene matches: 2. The CDR3 nucleotides are TGTGCCAGCAGCTTACAGGGGGTCAGCAATCAGCCCCAGCATTTT. This gives the protein CASSLQGVSNQPQHF.

The rearrangement joins TRBV5-1 to TRBJ2-1; D possibly corresponds to TRBD2 (6 bases). The CDR3 extends over 15 amino acids. Germline assignment: CDR1 SGHRS and CDR2 YFSETQ. Trimming removed 0 bases at V and 5 bases at J, with 12 bases between. The CDR3 coding sequence is TGCGCCAGCAGCTTGGGGGACTTCCGAAACAATGAGCAGTTCTTC. As protein: CASSLGDFRNNEQFF. Filled out from reference TRBV5-1 and TRBJ2-1, the complete variable domain reads KAGVTQTPRYLIKTRGQQVTLSCSPISGHRSVSWYQQTPGQGLQFLFEYFSETQRNKGNFPGRFSGRQFSNSRSEMNVSTLELGDSALYLCASSLGDFRNNEQFFGPGTRLTVL.

This clone was seen more than once but under ten times. The chain has TRBV18 and TRBJ1-5; D is uncertain. The CDR3 runs 13 residues. Per the germline V gene, CDR1 is KGHSH and CDR2 is LQKENI. V lost 3 bases to trimming and J lost 3 bases, with 6 bases between them. DNA for the CDR3: TGTGCCAGCTCACCCCACGACAATCAGCCCCAGCATTTT. This codes for CASSPHDNQPQHF.